The sequence of this TCR beta chain was determined in a study of shared clonotypes between healthy human individuals. Only in-frame clones appear in the TCRdb table, and some are missing; sequencing was by immunoSEQ multiplex PCR. The data hold some 380,000 clones, with 96% observed a single time. This clone appeared once. V lost 2 bases, J lost 0 bases, and 4 bases lay in between. The CDR3 contains 13 residues. The germline CDR1 and CDR2 sequences are MGHRA and YSYEKL. The sequence was collected from a man aged 30 to 39 in good health. This chain joins TRBV4-1 and TRBJ2-5, with D unclear. The specimen was memory CD8+ T cells sorted from blood. Subset denoted: CD45RO+ cells pooled with CCR7-negative TemRA cells. DNA for the CDR3: TGCGCCAGCAGCCAACAGTACCAAGAGACCCAGTACTTC. Encoded protein: CASSQQYQETQYF.